Sequencing of this T cell receptor (beta chain) was carried out in a study of neurological immune-mediated disorders (dated by TCRdb to the late 2010s). For context, the study as a whole: Of the roughly 34 multiple sclerosis patients, about 31 had relapsing-remitting MS and 3 had secondary progressive MS. Peripheral blood TCR-beta repertoires from HTLV-I-associated myelopathy (HAM/TSP) patients, multiple sclerosis patients and healthy controls were compared by UMI-based sequencing. The 90 to 110 TCR-beta libraries covered PBMC samples along with longitudinal samples, technical triplicates, and paired sorted CD4+ and CD8+ T-cell subsets. The cohort included some 66 subjects: around 15 with HAM/TSP, some 34 with multiple sclerosis, and around 20 healthy controls. The investigation overall reported the following: The highest TCR clonal expansion was observed in HAM/TSP patients, whereas the lowest was observed in MS patients, even when compared with healthy controls. In a phylogenetic analysis, the repertoires of 18 out of 34 MS patients fell into a single cluster of related CDR3 sequences, pointing to a possible signature at the repertoire level. Expanded clones from different subjects shared no identical CDR3 amino acid sequences, which suggests that TCR-beta repertoires were private in all groups. No association of the MS cluster with clinical or MRI features was observed, and the need for larger cohorts was stated by the authors.

The CDR3 holds 11 amino acids from the cysteine to the phenylalanine. Just the 33-base CDR3 DNA is kept, in frame starting at base 1. CDR1 SNHLY and CDR2 FYNNEI were looked up in the germline V gene. For the unsorted PBMC libraries, 2 million PBMCs were stored in RNAlater at -80 degrees C until RNA extraction and were used to generate the libraries. The multiple sclerosis patients were enrolled in a US clinical protocol that used magnetic resonance imaging to evaluate disease progression. Peripheral blood underwent Ficoll-Hypaque density gradient centrifugation to isolate PBMCs, which were then cryopreserved in liquid nitrogen. cDNA was synthesized by template-switch 5'RACE using a primer carrying a 10-nucleotide random unique molecular identifier by which each TCR transcript was tagged. Over 180 million TCR-beta sequences, covering 15-18 subjects, were produced in each sequencing run. The RNeasy kit was used for extraction of total RNA. The KAPA Real-time Library Amplification kit was used to amplify TCR-beta VDJ regions with primers targeting the TCR constant region and the 5'RACE anchor. Sample indexes and Illumina adaptors were added in a first PCR, and a second PCR then increased library yield. After Ampure bead purification, the roughly 650 bp TCR product was size-selected on a 2% E-gel SizeSelection system. Before pooling, libraries had their quality checked on a Bioanalyzer, their concentration measured with Qubit, and their quantity determined with the Kapa Library Quantification kit. Libraries were sequenced paired-end 2 x 150 bp on an Illumina HiSeq 2500. To increase sequence diversity, about 25-31% phiX was spiked into each library pool. In the authors' own workflow: The UMI-based MiGEC pipeline processed quality-filtered reads and removed over 80% of raw TCR sequences during error correction. IMGT germline references were used for aligning VDJ genes, and each clonotype was defined as a unique CDR3 amino acid sequence together with its V-J genes. Clonal expansion, Shannon diversity, and CDR3 relatedness (CalcPairwiseDistances, ClusterSamples) were evaluated with VDJtools, and phylogenetic trees were built with CLCbio workbench. A clone was classed as expanded if it had 8 or more unique UMIs, a cutoff based on coefficient-of-variation modelling across technical triplicates. Clones were called with MiXCR by TCRdb after fastp trimmed the public reads at Q25, and only in-frame beta chains were retained. For every CDR3 protein sequence, its rows merge into one entry that carries the most common genes and DNA. TCRdb, not the original authors, processed these V and J calls. For this sample the table gives about 120,000 distinct CDR3 sequences, of which approximately 3.2% were detected only once. In total, the top ten clones hold 1% to 1.5% of the sample.

Comment on this clonotype: The target of this receptor is not known. This may stem from a read error, because a much larger clone lies one nucleotide away.

The chain employs TRBV2 and TRBJ2-7, with the D gene not clear enough to name. The sequence was obtained from a woman younger than 45 with multiple sclerosis. Sequencing was done on a sample of PBMCs. This receptor carries the CDR3 CDSLLGYEQYF. The DNA sequence is TGTGACAGTCTTTTGGGATACGAGCAGTACTTC.